These T cell receptor beta chains were read from a single sample in a study of blood T cells in healthy people across ages. TCRdb processed the 5' RACE reads anew with MiXCR; each CDR3 protein has one entry. Of over a million distinct CDR3 sequences in the sample, 42% were seen once. Source material: blood. These receptor sequences come from a woman between 18 and 30 years old in good health. Each CDR3 is given with its conserved first and last residue. D genes are given only for firm matches. Size values are once, few and many counts, or a class for expanded clones, and some rows have none.

cdr3_nt	cdr3_aa	v_call	d_call	clone_size	j_call
TGTGCCAGCATGAGGGACACTTACAATGAGCAGTTCTTC	CASMRDTYNEQFF	TRBV6-5	NA	few	TRBJ2-1
TGTGCCAGCAGTCTTGAAATCTATTCACCCCTCCACTTT	CASSLEIYSPLHF	TRBV6-5	NA	NA	TRBJ1-6
TGTGCCAGCACCTCATTTGGGAGCTCCTACGAGCAGTACTTC	CASTSFGSSYEQYF	TRBV7-9	NA	NA	TRBJ2-7
TGTGCCACCAGCAGGGACAGATCTGGAAACACCATATATTTT	CATSRDRSGNTIYF	TRBV15	NA	NA	TRBJ1-3
TGTGCCAGCAGCTTCCTACAGGGGATGGTCTACGAGCAGTACTTC	CASSFLQGMVYEQYF	TRBV5-5	TRBD1	NA	TRBJ2-7
TGTGCCAGCAGTTCGCTTACAGGGTTCAGAACAGATACGCAGTATTTT	CASSSLTGFRTDTQYF	TRBV12-3/TRBV12-4	NA	NA	TRBJ2-3
TGTGCCAGCAGCTCACTAGCGGGGTGGACAGATACGCAGTATTTT	CASSSLAGWTDTQYF	TRBV13	TRBD2	NA	TRBJ2-3
TGCAGTGCTATCTTCCCAGGGGTCTTCTCCTACAATGAGCAGTTCTTC	CSAIFPGVFSYNEQFF	TRBV20-1	NA	NA	TRBJ2-1
TGTGCCAGCACCCGCAAGGGGGGATACTACGAGCAGTACTTC	CASTRKGGYYEQYF	TRBV6-5	NA	few	TRBJ2-7
TGTGCCAGCAGCTTACAGGGGCCCCTCTATGGCTACACCTTC	CASSLQGPLYGYTF	TRBV11-2	NA	NA	TRBJ1-2
TGTGCCAGCAGTGCCGGGACGGATTACTACAATGAGCAGTACTTC	CASSAGTDYYNEQYF	TRBV12-3/TRBV12-4	NA	few	TRBJ2-5
TGCGCCAGCAGCTCGGCTTTGGGGGGCGCGGATGGCTACACCTTC	CASSSALGGADGYTF	TRBV5-1	NA	few	TRBJ1-2
TGTGCCAGCAGCCAAGAGTCCAGACCGAACACTGAAGCTTTCTTT	CASSQESRPNTEAFF	TRBV4-2	NA	few	TRBJ1-1
TGTGCCAGCAGCTCCCTGGGGGCAGAGCAGTACTTC	CASSSLGAEQYF	TRBV5-6	NA	few	TRBJ2-7
TGTGCCAGCAGCGTAGCCTCGGGACTAGCGGGGTACAATGAGCAGTTCTTC	CASSVASGLAGYNEQFF	TRBV9	TRBD2	NA	TRBJ2-1
TGTGCCAGCAGCCACAGGGGGCCAGAAGCTTTCTTT	CASSHRGPEAFF	TRBV6-5	TRBD1	NA	TRBJ1-1
TGTGCCAGCAGACCCGAGGGTAGCGGGGGGTACAATGAGCAGTTCTTC	CASRPEGSGGYNEQFF	TRBV6-5	TRBD2	few	TRBJ2-1
TGTGCCAGCAGTGGTAGCGGGGGGACTACCTACGATACGCAGTATTTT	CASSGSGGTTYDTQYF	TRBV9	TRBD2	NA	TRBJ2-3
TGTGCCAGCAGCTTACAGACAGGATCTAACACTGAAGCTTTCTTT	CASSLQTGSNTEAFF	TRBV11-2	NA	NA	TRBJ1-1
TGTGCCAGCAGCAGCGACGACAGGTCGGCCTCTTACGAGCAGTACTTC	CASSSDDRSASYEQYF	TRBV11-2	NA	NA	TRBJ2-7
TGTGCCAGCCGGTGGTACACCGGGGAGCTGTTTTTT	CASRWYTGELFF	TRBV6-5	NA	once	TRBJ2-2
TGCGCCAGCAGCTTGGAGGGCCGGGGGTATTTCTACGAGCAGTACTTC	CASSLEGRGYFYEQYF	TRBV5-1	NA	NA	TRBJ2-7
TGCAGTTCTATACGGGGCAGGGGCAATGAGCAGTACTTC	CSSIRGRGNEQYF	TRBV20-1	NA	NA	TRBJ2-5
TGCGCCAGCAGCCGATCCGCAGGGGTAATCACAGATACGCAGTATTTT	CASSRSAGVITDTQYF	TRBV4-1	NA	NA	TRBJ2-3
TGCAGCGGGCGGGGGGGCACGGCTGAAGCTTTCTTT	CSGRGGTAEAFF	TRBV29-1	NA	NA	TRBJ1-1
TGCGCCAGCAGCCAAGATCCGGGGAGCACTGAAGCTTTCTTT	CASSQDPGSTEAFF	TRBV4-1	NA	NA	TRBJ1-1
TGTGCCAGCAGTTTATTGAAGTTCTACGAGCAGTACTTC	CASSLLKFYEQYF	TRBV12-3/TRBV12-4	NA	few	TRBJ2-7
TGTGCCAGCAGTTTAGCGTCGGCAAGGATGAATTCACCCCTCCACTTT	CASSLASARMNSPLHF	TRBV12-3/TRBV12-4	NA	NA	TRBJ1-6
TGCGCCAGCAGCCTCCAGACAGGGTTGGGGGGCTACACCTTC	CASSLQTGLGGYTF	TRBV4-1	TRBD1	few	TRBJ1-2
TGCAGTCGAAATCCAGGTCATAACTATGGCTACACCTTC	CSRNPGHNYGYTF	TRBV20-1	NA	NA	TRBJ1-2
TGTGCCAGCAGCTTGGAAGGGACAGGCACAGATACGCAGTATTTT	CASSLEGTGTDTQYF	TRBV5-8	TRBD1	NA	TRBJ2-3